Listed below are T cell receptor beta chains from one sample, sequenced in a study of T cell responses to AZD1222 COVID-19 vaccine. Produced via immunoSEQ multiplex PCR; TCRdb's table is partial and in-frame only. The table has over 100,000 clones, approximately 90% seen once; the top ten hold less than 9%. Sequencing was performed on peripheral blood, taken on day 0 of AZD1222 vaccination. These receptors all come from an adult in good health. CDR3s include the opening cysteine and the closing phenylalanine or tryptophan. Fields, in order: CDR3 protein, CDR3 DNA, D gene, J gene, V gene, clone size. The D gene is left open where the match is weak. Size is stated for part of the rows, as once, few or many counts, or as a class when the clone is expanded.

CDR3 protein: CSGGLSDTQYF
CDR3 DNA: TGCAGTGGAGGACTATCAGATACGCAGTATTTT
D gene: .
J gene: TRBJ2-3
V gene: TRBV20-1
clone size: .

CDR3 protein: CASSLSARVYNSPLHF
CDR3 DNA: TGTGCCAGCAGTTTATCGGCCAGAGTCTATAATTCACCCCTCCACTTT
D gene: .
J gene: TRBJ1-6
V gene: TRBV27
clone size: .

CDR3 protein: CASSLAGGYQETQYF
CDR3 DNA: TGCGCCAGCAGCTTGGCCGGTGGCTACCAAGAGACCCAGTACTTC
D gene: .
J gene: TRBJ2-5
V gene: TRBV5-1
clone size: .

CDR3 protein: CAWSRGRTGTYEQYF
CDR3 DNA: TGTGCCTGGAGTAGGGGGCGGACAGGGACCTACGAGCAGTACTTC
D gene: TRBD1
J gene: TRBJ2-7
V gene: TRBV30
clone size: .

CDR3 protein: CASEEGQGVEAFF
CDR3 DNA: TGTGCCAGCGAAGAAGGACAGGGAGTTGAAGCTTTCTTT
D gene: TRBD1
J gene: TRBJ1-1
V gene: TRBV2
clone size: .

CDR3 protein: CATNGRGTGETQYF
CDR3 DNA: TGTGCCACCAACGGAAGGGGAACTGGGGAGACCCAGTACTTC
D gene: .
J gene: TRBJ2-5
V gene: TRBV7-9
clone size: .

CDR3 protein: CASSIRASGGKHQETQYF
CDR3 DNA: TGTGCCAGTAGTATAAGGGCTAGCGGGGGGAAGCATCAAGAGACCCAGTACTTC
D gene: TRBD2
J gene: TRBJ2-5
V gene: TRBV19
clone size: .

CDR3 protein: CASSYARAPSEQYF
CDR3 DNA: TGTGCCAGCAGTTACGCGCGGGCCCCGTCCGAGCAGTACTTC
D gene: .
J gene: TRBJ2-7
V gene: TRBV6-5
clone size: .

CDR3 protein: CASSLGGPSEKLFF
CDR3 DNA: TGCGCCAGCAGCTTGGGGGGGCCTAGTGAAAAACTGTTTTTT
D gene: .
J gene: TRBJ1-4
V gene: TRBV5-1
clone size: .

CDR3 protein: CASSPGQNYGYTF
CDR3 DNA: TGTGCCAGCAGTCCGGGACAGAACTATGGCTACACCTTC
D gene: TRBD1
J gene: TRBJ1-2
V gene: TRBV5-4
clone size: .

CDR3 protein: CASSLAWGATEAFF
CDR3 DNA: TGCGCCAGCAGCTTGGCGTGGGGGGCGACTGAAGCTTTCTTT
D gene: .
J gene: TRBJ1-1
V gene: TRBV5-1
clone size: once

CDR3 protein: CASSQELQVVGAMNTEAFF
CDR3 DNA: TGTGCCAGCAGCCAAGAACTACAGGTCGTAGGGGCCATGAACACTGAAGCTTTCTTT
D gene: .
J gene: TRBJ1-1
V gene: TRBV4-2
clone size: .

CDR3 protein: CAISVDLTELLADTQYF
CDR3 DNA: TGTGCCATCTCAGTGGACCTTACAGAGCTTCTCGCAGATACGCAGTATTTT
D gene: .
J gene: TRBJ2-3
V gene: TRBV10-3
clone size: once

CDR3 protein: CASSLGVRYEQYF
CDR3 DNA: TGTGCCAGCAGTTTAGGCGTGCGGTACGAGCAGTACTTC
D gene: .
J gene: TRBJ2-7
V gene: TRBV12-3/TRBV12-4
clone size: .

CDR3 protein: CASSSIGLAAFNEQFF
CDR3 DNA: TGTGCCAGCAGCTCAATCGGACTAGCGGCGTTCAATGAGCAGTTCTTC
D gene: TRBD2
J gene: TRBJ2-1
V gene: TRBV7-3
clone size: .

CDR3 protein: CATSRDLTGGAEAFF
CDR3 DNA: TGTGCCACCAGCAGGGATCTTACCGGGGGAGCTGAAGCTTTCTTT
D gene: .
J gene: TRBJ1-1
V gene: TRBV15
clone size: .

CDR3 protein: CASSLARDSNQPQHF
CDR3 DNA: TGTGCCAGCAGTTTAGCAAGGGACTCCAATCAGCCCCAGCATTTT
D gene: .
J gene: TRBJ1-5
V gene: TRBV28
clone size: .

CDR3 protein: CASSLGVSGGLREQYF
CDR3 DNA: TGCGCCAGCAGCTTGGGAGTATCGGGGGGGCTCCGGGAGCAGTACTTC
D gene: TRBD2
J gene: TRBJ2-7
V gene: TRBV5-1
clone size: .

CDR3 protein: CASSLVSYAEAFF
CDR3 DNA: TGTGCCAGCAGCTTAGTCAGTTATGCTGAAGCTTTCTTT
D gene: .
J gene: TRBJ1-1
V gene: TRBV11-2
clone size: .